One sample yielded the 21 T cell receptor beta chains listed below, sequenced in a study of OX40 agonist ivuxolimab in advanced cancers. The method was the immunoSEQ multiplex PCR assay. TCRdb carries this immuneACCESS record with in-frame sequences only. Its versions omit some clonotypes, under half of them owing to an unresolved V gene in the studies checked, with the rest unexplained. Here the sample has 98,000 or so clones; roughly nine tenths occur a single time. 0.82% of the sample lies in the top ten. Specimen: CD4+ or CD8+ T cells sorted from blood, collected in a trial of the OX40 agonist ivuxolimab. All receptors come from an adult with an advanced solid tumor such as melanoma, head and neck, liver or kidney cancer.

The chain recombines TRBV28 with TRBJ1-5; D possibly corresponds to TRBD1 (5 bases). V was cut by 7 bases and J by 4 bases, with 11 bases left in between. CDR1 and CDR2 (germline): MDHEN, SYDVKM. The CDR3 has 13 residues. CDR3 nucleotide sequence: TGTGCCAGCATCCGACAGCTGAATCAGCCCCAGCATTTT. Protein: CASIRQLNQPQHF.

The J gene is TRBJ2-3, the V gene TRBV5-1; maybe TRBD2 (6 bases). V lost 2 bases and J 5 bases, leaving 12 bases between the germline ends. CDR1 is SGHRS and CDR2 is YFSETQ in the germline V gene. This CDR3 comprises 14 residues. In DNA, the CDR3 is TGCGCCAGCAGCTTTGGGGGGTACAAAGATACGCAGTATTTT. Translated, it gives CASSFGGYKDTQYF.

This chain links TRBV7-2 with TRBJ2-5; D tentatively reads TRBD1 or TRBD2 (5 bases each). The CDR3 is 15 amino acids. Trimming stripped 2 bases from V and 2 bases from J, with 12 bases between. Germline V lookup: CDR1 SGHTA, CDR2 FQGNSA. CDR3 sequence (DNA): TGTGCCAGCAGCTTAAACCCCGGGGCACAAGAGACCCAGTACTTC. Translating gives CASSLNPGAQETQYF.

CDR3 region: CASSPDRGSNLQYF. The CDR3, as DNA: TGTGCCAGCTCGCCCGACCGAGGTTCAAATTTGCAGTACTTC. The chain recombines TRBV18 with TRBJ2-7; D call uncertain. Germline CDR1 reads KGHSH; CDR2 reads LQKENI. Trimming removed 6 bases at V and 9 bases at J, with 21 bases between. The CDR3 is made up of 14 amino acids.

The V gene is TRBV2, the J gene TRBJ1-2; 7 nucleotides line up with TRBD1. J was trimmed by 8 bases and V by 4 bases; bases with no gene match: 7. Germline CDR1 reads SNHLY; CDR2 reads FYNNEI. The CDR3 extends over 13 amino acids. The CDR3 is CASSGSQGGGYTF. DNA of the CDR3: TGTGCCAGCAGTGGATCCCAGGGGGGCGGCTACACCTTC.

This chain joins TRBV30 and TRBJ2-5; D remains ambiguous. Germline loops: CDR1 GTSNPN, CDR2 SVGIG (reference sequence). The ends were cut back, 5 bases at V and 1 base at J, with 5 bases in the middle. The CDR3 loop spans 11 amino acids. CDR3 in DNA: TGTGCCTGGGAAACCCAAGAGACCCAGTACTTC. This encodes CAWETQETQYF.

This clone was picked up many times. V is TRBV7-9 and J is TRBJ2-3; D is ambiguous. The CDR3 contains 11 residues. Trimming pared 6 bases from V and 6 bases from J, leaving 7 bases between. Germline V gene sequence: CDR1 SEHNR, CDR2 FQNEAQ (reference sequence). The CDR3 loop reads CASSFSDTQYF. The CDR3 DNA reads TGTGCCAGCAGTTTCTCTGATACGCAGTATTTT. The full variable domain, completed using reference TRBV7-9 and TRBJ2-3, is DTGVSQNPRHKITKRGQNVTFRCDPISEHNRLYWYRQTLGQGPEFLTYFQNEAQLEKSRLLSDRFSAERPKGSFSTLEIQRTEQGDSAMYLCASSFSDTQYFGPGTRLTVL.

Written as DNA, the CDR3 is TGTGCCAGTAGTATTGAGACCTATCGGGATATTCAGTACTTC. This gives the protein CASSIETYRDIQYF. The chain carries TRBV19 and TRBJ2-4; D perhaps matches TRBD2 (5 bases). Trimming cost V 3 bases and J 10 bases, with 16 bases left between them. Germline CDR1 and CDR2: LNHDA and SQIVND (reference sequence). This CDR3 spans 14 amino acids.

The chain recombines TRBV7-3 with TRBJ1-1; no firm D call. Germline V lookup: CDR1 SGHTA, CDR2 FQGTGA. This CDR3 has 15 amino acids. V was trimmed by 5 bases and J by 4 bases, leaving 17 bases between them. CDR3 residues: CASSPRAGVGTEAFF. CDR3 bases: TGTGCCAGCAGCCCCCGGGCGGGCGTGGGCACTGAAGCTTTCTTT.

The genes are TRBV19 and TRBJ1-1; D remains ambiguous. Germline assignment: CDR1 LNHDA and CDR2 SQIVND (reference sequence). The CDR3 loop spans 13 amino acids. V lost 5 bases and J lost 0, with 7 bases in between. The CDR3 region is CASSAAVNTEAFF. In DNA, the CDR3 is TGTGCCAGTAGTGCCGCGGTGAACACTGAAGCTTTCTTT.

The chain carries TRBV25-1 and TRBJ2-2; no firm D call. Looked up from germline, CDR1 is MGHDK and CDR2 is SYGVNS. Trimming pared 1 base from V and 6 bases from J, leaving 6 bases between. The CDR3 totals 13 residues. This CDR3 is CASSEFVPGELFF. The DNA for the CDR3 is TGTGCCAGCAGTGAATTTGTTCCCGGGGAGCTGTTTTTT.

The chain is built from TRBV11-2 and TRBJ2-5, with 8 bases matching TRBD1. CDR3 length equals 15 residues. The germline V gene encodes CDR1 SGHAT and CDR2 FQNNGV. V shed 3 bases, J shed 4 bases, and the junction held 7 bases outside the gene matches. As DNA, the CDR3 is TGTGCCAGCAGCTTGGGCAGGGGGCGCAGAGAGACCCAGTACTTC. It is translated as CASSLGRGRRETQYF.

This clone was observed a single time. CDR3 protein: CASSLTGDRQAFF. Here the CDR3 DNA reads TGTGCCAGCAGCTTAACGGGGGACAGGCAAGCTTTCTTT. The V and J genes are TRBV11-2 and TRBJ1-1; the match to TRBD1 covers 8 bases. The CDR3 extends over 13 amino acids. V dropped 2 bases and J dropped 9; count of bases not matched to a gene: 5. The germline V gene encodes CDR1 SGHAT and CDR2 FQNNGV.

The chain couples TRBV18 to TRBJ1-6; 7 bases align to TRBD1. J was trimmed by 10 bases and V by 1 base; bases with no gene match: 4. The CDR3 is made up of 14 amino acids. Looked up from germline, CDR1 is KGHSH and CDR2 is LQKENI. The CDR3: CASSPQGADSPLHF. The CDR3 nucleotides are TGTGCCAGCTCACCACAGGGGGCTGACTCACCCCTCCACTTT.

This CDR3 is CASTLSGYEQYF. CDR3 nucleotide sequence: TGTGCCAGCACCCTCTCCGGCTACGAGCAGTACTTC. This chain connects TRBV28 to TRBJ2-7; D remains unclear. The V and J ends lost 7 bases and 3 bases respectively, with 10 bases between them. Germline loops: CDR1 MDHEN, CDR2 SYDVKM. This CDR3 has 12 amino acids.

V gene TRBV5-1 combines with J gene TRBJ2-7; D may be TRBD1 (6 bases). Germline CDR1 and CDR2: SGHRS and YFSETQ. V shed 4 bases and J shed 0 bases, with 14 bases lying between them. The CDR3 sequence is 15 residues long. The CDR3 nucleotides read TGCGCCAGCAGCATTACAGGGTCTGACTCCTACGAGCAGTACTTC. Its protein product is CASSITGSDSYEQYF.

V and J are TRBV27 and TRBJ2-3; the match to TRBD2 covers 8 bases. The CDR3 loop spans 17 amino acids. Germline CDR1 is MNHEY and CDR2 is SMNVEV (reference sequence). The V and J ends lost 5 bases and 4 bases, in that order; junction bases with no gene match: 14. The CDR3 reads CASSPRTSLLRSDTQYF. For the CDR3, the DNA is TGTGCCAGCAGTCCTCGGACTAGCTTACTCCGATCAGATACGCAGTATTTT.

This rearrangement joins TRBV29-1 to TRBJ1-1, with D possibly TRBD1 on 5 matching bases. Trimming removed 6 bases from V and 3 bases from J, with 14 bases in between. This CDR3 has 13 amino acids. Germline-derived CDR1 and CDR2 are SQVTM and ANQGSEA. The CDR3 sequence: CSVKHRTDTEAFF. The CDR3 DNA reads as TGCAGCGTGAAGCACAGGACTGACACTGAAGCTTTCTTT.

This clone appeared once. V usage is TRBV19 and J usage is TRBJ1-5; D may be TRBD1 (5 bases). The germline CDR1 and CDR2 sequences are LNHDA and SQIVND (reference sequence). The V end lost 7 bases, the J end lost 3 bases, and 16 bases lay between the germline ends. The CDR3 sequence is 15 residues long. The CDR3 region is CASMRVGEINQPQHF. The DNA of the CDR3 is TGTGCCAGTATGAGGGTAGGGGAAATCAATCAGCCCCAGCATTTT. The whole variable domain, remainder taken from reference TRBV19 and TRBJ1-5, is DGGITQSPKYLFRKEGQNVTLSCEQNLNHDAMYWYRQDPGQGLRLIYYSQIVNDFQKGDIAEGYSVSREKKESFPLTVTSAQKNPTAFYLCASMRVGEINQPQHFGDGTRLSIL.

J is TRBJ2-3 and V is TRBV28; 8 bases fit TRBD2. Germline assignment: CDR1 MDHEN and CDR2 SYDVKM. The CDR3 spans 12 residues. In DNA, the CDR3 is TGTGTCGCTAGCGGGAGCACAGATACGCAGTATTTT. Its translation: CVASGSTDTQYF.

V and J are TRBV5-5 and TRBJ1-5, with D hard to call. V was trimmed by 4 bases and J by 7 bases, leaving 12 bases between them. CDR1 is SGHKS, CDR2 YYEKEE, per germline (reference sequence). The CDR3 contains 13 residues. Here the CDR3 reads CASSLTLQQPQHF. For the CDR3, the DNA is TGTGCCAGCAGCCTGACACTACAGCAGCCCCAGCATTTT.